Each of the 31 T cell receptor beta chains below was sequenced from the same sample in a study of radiotherapy plus CTLA-4 blockade in lung cancer. Repertoires were generated with immunoSEQ multiplex PCR, while TCRdb's copy carries only in-frame clones and drops some. The table records about 59,000 clones, about 72% of them present only once. The sample in question was peripheral blood, obtained from a patient treated with radiotherapy plus ipilimumab. Every receptor here comes from a human donor with non-small cell lung cancer whose response to radiotherapy plus ipilimumab could not be evaluated.

The CDR3 DNA reads as TGTGCCAGTCGGACATCTCCCGATCAGCCCCAGCATTTT. It encodes CASRTSPDQPQHF. The V gene is TRBV2, the J gene TRBJ1-5; TRBD1 is a possible D gene (5 bases). The length of the CDR3 is 13 residues. V lost 9 bases and J lost 5, with 14 bases in between. Germline V lookup: CDR1 SNHLY, CDR2 FYNNEI.

V and J are TRBV7-3 and TRBJ1-2, with TRBD1 matching over 8 bases. With 5 bases clipped from V and 6 bases from J, the junction kept 5 bases outside the gene matches. The CDR3 runs 13 residues. Germline V gene data show CDR1 as SGHTA and CDR2 as FQGTGA. CDR3 protein: CASSRQGRDGYTF. In DNA, the CDR3 is TGTGCCAGCAGCCGACAGGGGCGAGATGGCTACACCTTC.

The CDR3 here is CASSPPNDLSYEQYF. In DNA, the CDR3 is TGTGCCAGCTCACCACCGAACGACTTATCCTACGAGCAGTACTTC. The chain recombines TRBV18 with TRBJ2-7; D gene unclear. The CDR3 is 15 residues long. The ends were cut back, 0 bases at V and 1 base at J, with 10 bases in the middle. The V gene's germline CDR1 is KGHSH and CDR2 LQKENI.

The chain links TRBV9 to TRBJ2-1; 11 nucleotides align to TRBD2. CDR3 length: 15 amino acids. V lost 4 bases to trimming and J lost 4 bases; unmatched junction nucleotides: 4. Germline values: CDR1 SGDLS, CDR2 YYNGEE. This chain's CDR3 is CASSRLAGPYNEQFF. As DNA, the CDR3 is TGTGCCAGCAGCAGACTAGCGGGACCGTACAATGAGCAGTTCTTC.

CDR3 protein: CAWNYAGSSGAFF. In DNA form, the CDR3 reads TGTGCCTGGAATTACGCCGGGTCCTCCGGCGCTTTCTTT. The chain employs TRBV30 and TRBJ1-1; no reliable D call. There are 13 residues in the CDR3. Per the germline V gene, CDR1 is GTSNPN and CDR2 is SVGIG (reference sequence). Trimming removed 4 bases at V and 11 bases at J, with 20 bases between.

This rearrangement joins TRBV28 to TRBJ1-5; TRBD1 aligns across 7 bases. V shed 5 bases, J shed 4 bases, and the junction held 14 bases outside the gene matches. Germline CDR1 reads MDHEN; CDR2 reads SYDVKM. The CDR3 spans 17 residues. The CDR3, as DNA: TGTGCCAGCAGTCCTCCCGCGACAGGGCCGGGTAATCAGCCCCAGCATTTT. Its protein product is CASSPPATGPGNQPQHF.

This chain links TRBV29-1 with TRBJ1-1, with 7 bases matching TRBD1. V was pared by 7 bases and J by 2 bases, with 4 bases of the junction left unmatched. Germline loops: CDR1 SQVTM, CDR2 ANQGSEA. The CDR3 is 12 amino acids. CDR3 in amino acids: CSGDRANTEAFF. The CDR3 DNA reads TGCAGCGGAGACAGGGCTAACACTGAAGCTTTCTTT.

V gene TRBV28 combines with J gene TRBJ2-3; unclear D gene. The CDR3 is 12 residues long. Trimming stripped 9 bases from V and 0 bases from J, with 7 bases between. Germline CDR1 reads MDHEN; CDR2 reads SYDVKM. DNA for the CDR3: TGTGCCAGTGTAAATAGCACAGATACGCAGTATTTT. Residues: CASVNSTDTQYF. The complete variable domain, with remaining parts taken from reference TRBV28 and TRBJ2-3, reads DVKVTQSSRYLVKRTGEKVFLECVQDMDHENMFWYRQDPGLGLRLIYFSYDVKMKEKGDIPEGYSVSREKKERFSLILESASTNQTSMYLCASVNSTDTQYFGPGTRLTVL.

This sequence joins TRBV7-8 and TRBJ2-7; D may be TRBD1 (6 bases). Germline loops: CDR1 SGHVS, CDR2 FQNEAQ. This CDR3 is 17 amino acids long. V lost 4 bases and J lost 0, with 19 bases in between. CDR3 in DNA: TGTGCCAGCAGCTCCACGACTTTGACAGGCAGCTCCTACGAGCAGTACTTC. Protein product: CASSSTTLTGSSYEQYF.

This clone was counted a few times. This chain links TRBV25-1 with TRBJ2-1; D is uncertain. Germline V gene lookup returns CDR1 MGHDK and CDR2 SYGVNS. This CDR3 is 11 amino acids long. V was shortened by 8 bases and J by 7 bases, with 9 bases between the two germline ends. CDR3 bases: TGTGCCAGCCGCCTATCGAATGAGCAGTTCTTC. Translation: CASRLSNEQFF.

This clone turned up a few times. J is TRBJ2-5 and V is TRBV7-9; D is possibly TRBD1 (6 bases). Deletions cut 1 base from V and 5 bases from J, with 23 bases between. Germline values: CDR1 SEHNR, CDR2 FQNEAQ (reference sequence). The CDR3 has 18 residues. The CDR3 region has the DNA TGTGCCAGCAGCTTAGGTAGAGGGGCACAGGGTAGGCAGGAGACCCAGTACTTC. It specifies CASSLGRGAQGRQETQYF.

J is TRBJ1-2 and V is TRBV23-1; 12 nucleotides agree with TRBD1. TRBV23-1 is an ORF, and what it does is uncertain. Trimming took 2 bases from V and 4 from J; bases not matched to a gene: 2. The CDR3 is 15 residues long. The DNA of the CDR3 is TGCGCCAGCAGTCAAGGGACAGGGGGCTTCTATGGCTACACCTTC. Amino acids: CASSQGTGGFYGYTF.

In this sample, this clone turned up a few times. This chain connects TRBV6-1 to TRBJ1-4; D possibly corresponds to TRBD1 (5 bases). The V gene's germline CDR1 is MNHNS and CDR2 SASEGT. V shed 6 bases and J shed 7 bases, with 15 bases lying between them. The CDR3 is made up of 14 amino acids. CDR3 loop: CASSPDRLSEKLFF. The CDR3 bases are TGTGCCAGCAGCCCCGACAGACTCAGTGAAAAACTGTTTTTT.

This CDR3 reads CASSLGLLRDTNYGYTF. The CDR3 DNA follows: TGTGCCAGCAGCTTAGGACTACTAAGGGACACCAACTATGGCTACACCTTC. J is TRBJ1-2 and V is TRBV7-9; tentative D call: TRBD1 (6 bases). The CDR3 runs to 17 residues. Germline V gene lookup returns CDR1 SEHNR and CDR2 FQNEAQ (reference sequence). Trimming took 1 base from V and 2 from J, leaving 17 bases between them.

This clone was detected a few times. The chain has TRBV11-3 and TRBJ2-2; 9 bases agree with TRBD2. Germline loops: CDR1 SGHNT, CDR2 YENEEA. This CDR3 spans 16 amino acids. V was clipped by 8 bases and J by 6 bases; unmatched bases: 13. CDR3 DNA sequence: TGTGCCAGCTTCGGCGGGGGGGCCTCCCGGGCCGGGGAGCTGTTTTTT. It specifies CASFGGGASRAGELFF.

This clone turned up a few times. The rearrangement joins TRBV6-1 to TRBJ1-5; TRBD1 matches at 8 bases. Losses at the gene ends were 6 bases for V and 5 bases for J; bases not matched to a gene: 6. CDR3 length: 14 amino acids. Germline V gene data show CDR1 as MNHNS and CDR2 as SASEGT. The CDR3 DNA sequence: TGTGCCAGCAGGCCAACAGGGGGTGATCAGCCCCAGCATTTT. Protein product: CASRPTGGDQPQHF.

This clone was picked up a small number of times. In DNA, the CDR3 is TGCGCCAGCAGCCATGGAGGGGGGGGAGACACCGGGGAGCTGTTTTTT. It codes for CASSHGGGGDTGELFF. The chain uses TRBV4-1 and TRBJ2-2; TRBD2 might be the D (7 bases). Germline V gene data show CDR1 as MGHRA and CDR2 as YSYEKL. This CDR3 is 16 amino acids long. Between the trimmed V and J ends, which lost 3 bases and 3 bases, there was a span of 14 bases.

This clone was seen a handful of times. This chain uses TRBV4-1 with TRBJ2-1, with 7 bases that match TRBD1. J was trimmed by 4 bases and V by 4 bases; bases with no gene match: 10. CDR3 size: 16 residues. The germline gives CDR1 MGHRA, CDR2 YSYEKL. The CDR3 region is CASSPLEKGAYNEQFF. The CDR3 DNA is TGCGCCAGCAGCCCCTTAGAGAAGGGGGCTTACAATGAGCAGTTCTTC.

This clone has only one observation. V usage is TRBV27 and J usage is TRBJ2-7; D ambiguous. Germline CDR1 and CDR2: MNHEY and SMNVEV (reference sequence). The CDR3 contains 13 residues. Trimming removed 5 bases at V and 0 bases at J, with 8 bases between. The CDR3 DNA reads as TGTGCCAGCAGTGAGATAGTCTCCTACGAGCAGTACTTC. Amino acids: CASSEIVSYEQYF.

The chain links TRBV6-5 to TRBJ1-3; TRBD1 agrees at 8 bases. There are 15 residues in the CDR3. Germline CDR1 is MNHEY and CDR2 is SVGAGI. J was trimmed by 0 bases and V by 6 bases; bases with no gene match: 4. Here the CDR3 DNA reads TGTGCCAGCAGAGGGGGGACAGGCTCTGGAAACACCATATATTTT. It encodes CASRGGTGSGNTIYF.

Only a few counts were recorded for this clone. This sequence joins TRBV18 and TRBJ1-1; D is possibly TRBD1 (5 bases). V was shortened by 3 bases and J by 10 bases, with 15 bases between the two germline ends. The CDR3 has 13 amino acids. Per germline, CDR1 KGHSH and CDR2 LQKENI. CDR3 loop: CASSPLREAGAFF. CDR3 in DNA: TGTGCCAGCTCACCCCTCAGGGAAGCCGGAGCTTTCTTT.

The J gene is TRBJ2-3, the V gene TRBV6-1, with 9 bases identical to TRBD2. Germline-derived CDR1 and CDR2 are MNHNS and SASEGT. The CDR3 consists of 14 residues. V dropped 6 bases and J dropped 3; count of bases not matched to a gene: 4. This chain's CDR3 is CASRGGLATDTQYF. The CDR3 DNA reads as TGTGCCAGCAGAGGGGGACTAGCAACAGATACGCAGTATTTT.

The J gene is TRBJ2-3, the V gene TRBV27; 11 nucleotides match TRBD2. V lost 10 bases and J lost 8; bases outside the gene matches: 8. This CDR3 comprises 13 residues. Per the germline V gene, CDR1 is MNHEY and CDR2 is SMNVEV (reference sequence). The CDR3 region has the DNA TGTGCCACCTTAGCGGGGGGGCATTCTACGCAGTATTTT. Translated: CATLAGGHSTQYF.

V usage is TRBV19 and J usage is TRBJ2-5, with 10 bases fitting TRBD2. The J segment lost 5 bases and the V segment lost 1 base, leaving 4 bases of the junction unmatched. Per germline, CDR1 LNHDA and CDR2 SQIVND (reference sequence). This CDR3 has 15 amino acids. In DNA, the CDR3 is TGTGCCAGTAGTATAGTCGGGACTAGCGTGGAGACCCAGTACTTC. Its translation: CASSIVGTSVETQYF.

The rearrangement joins TRBV28 to TRBJ2-4; TRBD2 is a possible D gene (6 bases). V lost 4 bases and J lost 2, with 15 bases in between. The germline gives CDR1 MDHEN, CDR2 SYDVKM. The CDR3 runs to 16 residues. The CDR3 bases are TGTGCCAGCAGTTCCCGACTAGTCGTAACCAAAAACATTCAGTACTTC. Translating gives CASSSRLVVTKNIQYF.

The V and J genes are TRBV30 and TRBJ1-4; possibly TRBD1 for D (5 bases). CDR1 and CDR2 from the germline V gene are GTSNPN and SVGIG (reference sequence). The CDR3 has 14 residues. Trimming left V 4 bases short and J 8 bases short, with 17 bases between. The CDR3 loop reads CAWNRLPGGEKLFF. CDR3 in DNA: TGTGCCTGGAACCGACTGCCTGGGGGGGAAAAACTGTTTTTT.

The J gene is TRBJ2-7, the V gene TRBV25-1; the D gene is possibly TRBD2 (5 bases). The V end was cut by 0 bases, the J end by 4 bases, with 7 bases between. CDR1 and CDR2 (germline): MGHDK, SYGVNS. CDR3 length: 13 amino acids. CDR3 nucleotides: TGTGCCAGCAGTGAATATTGGGAGTACGAGCAGTACTTC. Encoded protein: CASSEYWEYEQYF.

This clone was recorded a few times. The chain combines TRBV7-2 with TRBJ2-7; 7 bases align to TRBD2. Germline V lookup: CDR1 SGHTA, CDR2 FQGNSA. The CDR3 is 12 amino acids. The V and J ends lost 5 bases and 5 bases, in that order; junction bases with no gene match: 3. CDR3 protein: CASSPTSDEQYF. CDR3 sequence (DNA): TGTGCCAGCAGCCCTACTAGCGACGAGCAGTACTTC.

As concerns this clone: Compared with germline, one end of the junction differs, possibly owing to a read error. The CDR3 loop is CAGRGGRGGGENTGELFF. The DNA for the CDR3 is TGTGCCGGGAGGGGAGGTCGGGGCGGGGGGGAGAACACCGGGGAGCTGTTTTTT. This chain connects TRBV30 to TRBJ2-2, with 9 bases aligning to TRBD2. The CDR3 length is 18 residues. Looked up from germline, CDR1 is GTSNPN and CDR2 is SVGIG (reference sequence).

The CDR3 here is CASSGLYSSYNSPLHF. The CDR3 bases are TGTGCCAGCAGTGGACTGTACAGCTCCTATAATTCACCCCTCCACTTT. The rearrangement uses TRBV6-6 and TRBJ1-6; D not certain. V dropped 5 bases and J dropped 0 bases, with 11 bases sitting between them. The CDR3 is 16 amino acids. Germline V CDR1 and CDR2: MNHNY, SVGAGI (reference sequence).

The chain couples TRBV6-5 to TRBJ1-5, with D possibly TRBD1 on 5 matching bases. Trimming took 0 bases from V and 6 from J, leaving 12 bases between them. Germline V gene data show CDR1 as MNHEY and CDR2 as SVGAGI. The CDR3 runs to 15 residues. The CDR3 protein is CASSYSGGQGQPQHF. The CDR3 DNA sequence: TGTGCCAGCAGTTACTCGGGAGGGCAGGGTCAGCCCCAGCATTTT.